This TCR beta chain originates from a study of T cell changes during pregnancy in multiple sclerosis. Germline V gene sequence: CDR1 GTSNPN, CDR2 SVGIG (reference sequence). The CDR3 runs 14 residues. Germline trimming cut 5 bases from V and 0 bases from J; bases unmatched to any gene: 5. Libraries were prepared by immunoSEQ multiplex PCR; TCRdb keeps only in-frame clonotypes and omits some of them. The data show some 26,000 clones, 89% seen once. Source: CD4+ T cells from peripheral blood mononuclear cells, taken in the first trimester of pregnancy. The chain recombines TRBV30 with TRBJ1-2; 8 bases agree with TRBD1. The source of this sequence is a female donor in good health, enrolled as a control in a pregnancy study. This chain's CDR3 is CAWGQTGANYGYTF. CDR3 nucleotides: TGTGCCTGGGGCCAGACAGGGGCTAACTATGGCTACACCTTC.